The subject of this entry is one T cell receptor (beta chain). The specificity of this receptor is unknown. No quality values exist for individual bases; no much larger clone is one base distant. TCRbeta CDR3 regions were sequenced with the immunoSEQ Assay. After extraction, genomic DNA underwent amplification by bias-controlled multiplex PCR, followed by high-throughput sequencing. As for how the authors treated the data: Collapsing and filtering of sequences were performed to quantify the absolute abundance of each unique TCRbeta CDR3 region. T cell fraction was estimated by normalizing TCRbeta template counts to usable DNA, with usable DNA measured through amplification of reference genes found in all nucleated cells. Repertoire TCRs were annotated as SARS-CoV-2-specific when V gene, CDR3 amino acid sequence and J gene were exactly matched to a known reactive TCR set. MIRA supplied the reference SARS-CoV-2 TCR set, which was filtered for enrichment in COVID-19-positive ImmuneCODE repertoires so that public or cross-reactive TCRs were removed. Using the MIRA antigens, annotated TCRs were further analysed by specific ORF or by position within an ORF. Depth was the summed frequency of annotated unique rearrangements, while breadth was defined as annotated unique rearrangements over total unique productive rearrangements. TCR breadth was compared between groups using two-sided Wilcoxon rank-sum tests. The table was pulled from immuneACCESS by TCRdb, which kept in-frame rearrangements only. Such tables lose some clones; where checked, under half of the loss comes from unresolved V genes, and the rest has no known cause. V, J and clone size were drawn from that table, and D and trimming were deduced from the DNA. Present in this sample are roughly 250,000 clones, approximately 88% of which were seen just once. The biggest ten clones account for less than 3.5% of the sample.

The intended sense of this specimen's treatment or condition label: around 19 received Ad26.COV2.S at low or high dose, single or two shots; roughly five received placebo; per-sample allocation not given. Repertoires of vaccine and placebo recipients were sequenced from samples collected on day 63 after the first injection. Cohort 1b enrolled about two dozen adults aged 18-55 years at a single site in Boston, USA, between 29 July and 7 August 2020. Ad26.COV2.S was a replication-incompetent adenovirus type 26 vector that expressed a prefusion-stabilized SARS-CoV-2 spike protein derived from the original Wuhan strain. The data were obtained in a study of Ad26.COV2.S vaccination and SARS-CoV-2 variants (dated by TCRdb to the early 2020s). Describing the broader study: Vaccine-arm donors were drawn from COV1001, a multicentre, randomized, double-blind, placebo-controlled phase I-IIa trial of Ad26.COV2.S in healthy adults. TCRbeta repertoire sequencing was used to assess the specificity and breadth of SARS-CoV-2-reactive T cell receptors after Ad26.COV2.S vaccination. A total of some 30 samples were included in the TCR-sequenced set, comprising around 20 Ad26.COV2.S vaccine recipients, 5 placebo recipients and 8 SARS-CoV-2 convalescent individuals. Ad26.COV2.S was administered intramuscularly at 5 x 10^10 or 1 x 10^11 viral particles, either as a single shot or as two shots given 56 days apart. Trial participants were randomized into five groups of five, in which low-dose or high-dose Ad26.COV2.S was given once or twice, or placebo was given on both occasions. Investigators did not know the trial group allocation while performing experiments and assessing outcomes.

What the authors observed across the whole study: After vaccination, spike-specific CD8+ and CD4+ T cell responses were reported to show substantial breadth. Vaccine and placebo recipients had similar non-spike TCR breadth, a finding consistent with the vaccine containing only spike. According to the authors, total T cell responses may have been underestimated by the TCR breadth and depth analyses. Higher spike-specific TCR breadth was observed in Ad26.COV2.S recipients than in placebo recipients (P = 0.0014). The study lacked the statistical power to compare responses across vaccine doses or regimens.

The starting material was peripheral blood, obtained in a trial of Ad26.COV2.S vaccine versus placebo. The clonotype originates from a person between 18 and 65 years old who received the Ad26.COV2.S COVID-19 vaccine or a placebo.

The DNA sequence is as follows: TGTGCCAGCAGGCCGGGACAGTTCAATCAGCCCCAGCATTTT. This yields the protein CASRPGQFNQPQHF. This chain joins TRBV6-5 to TRBJ1-5; 7 junctional bases match TRBD1. CDR1 and CDR2, per the germline V gene, are MNHEY and SVGAGI. Trimming leaves V shorter by 6 bases and J shorter by 3 bases, with the junction holding 5 bases beyond the gene matches. Measured from the cysteine to the phenylalanine, the CDR3 is 14 residues long. Left in the record is the CDR3 DNA by itself, 42 bases read in frame from the first base.